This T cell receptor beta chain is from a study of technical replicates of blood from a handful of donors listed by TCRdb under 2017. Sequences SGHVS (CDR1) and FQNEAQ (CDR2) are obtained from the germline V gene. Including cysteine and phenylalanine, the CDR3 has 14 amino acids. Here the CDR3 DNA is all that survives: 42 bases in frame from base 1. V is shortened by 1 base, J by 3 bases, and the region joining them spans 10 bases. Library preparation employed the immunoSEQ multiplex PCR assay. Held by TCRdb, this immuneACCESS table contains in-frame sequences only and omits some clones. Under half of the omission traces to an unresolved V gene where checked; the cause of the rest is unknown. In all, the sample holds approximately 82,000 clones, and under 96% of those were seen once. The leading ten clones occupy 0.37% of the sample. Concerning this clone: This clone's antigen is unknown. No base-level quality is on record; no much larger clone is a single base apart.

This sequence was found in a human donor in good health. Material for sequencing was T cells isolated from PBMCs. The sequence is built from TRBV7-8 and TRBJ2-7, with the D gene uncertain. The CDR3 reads CASSLEILYYEQYF. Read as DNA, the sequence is TGTGCCAGCAGCTTAGAGATCCTCTACTACGAGCAGTACTTC.